The 5 T cell receptor beta chains below were found in one sample sequenced in a study of cytomegalovirus exposure and HLA in healthy donors. Some clones are missing from TCRdb's copy, which holds only in-frame ones; the method was immunoSEQ multiplex PCR. Of some 130,000 clones listed, about 94% are singletons. Material: PBMCs. The receptors come from a man younger than 30 in good health and CMV-seropositive.

The chain has TRBV25-1 and TRBJ2-3; D possibly corresponds to TRBD1 (6 bases). The CDR3 is 16 amino acids. The germline V gene has CDR1 MGHDK and CDR2 SYGVNS. V was cut by 5 bases and J by 4 bases, with 19 bases left in between. The CDR3 here is CASSKGQGGLADTQYF. The CDR3 region has the DNA TGTGCCAGCAGTAAGGGACAAGGTGGGCTTGCAGATACGCAGTATTTT.

The chain uses TRBV19 and TRBJ1-3, with D possibly TRBD1 on 6 matching bases. The CDR3 length is 11 residues. Germline CDR1 reads LNHDA; CDR2 reads SQIVND (reference sequence). V was clipped by 8 bases and J by 8 bases, with 10 bases between them. The CDR3 protein is CASRGGYTIYF. As DNA, the CDR3 is TGTGCCAGTCGAGGGGGTTACACCATATATTTT.

The chain employs TRBV5-5 and TRBJ2-7; TRBD1 agrees at 10 bases. From germline, CDR1 is SGHKS and CDR2 YYEKEE (reference sequence). The V segment lost 4 bases and the J segment 2 bases; nucleotides outside the gene matches: 6. The CDR3 covers 15 residues. In DNA form, the CDR3 reads TGTGCCAGCAGCCGCCAGACAGGGGGCGCCTACGAGCAGTACTTC. Its protein is CASSRQTGGAYEQYF. Supplemented by reference TRBV5-5 and TRBJ2-7, the full variable domain reads DAGVTQSPTHLIKTRGQQVTLRCSPISGHKSVSWYQQVLGQGPQFIFQYYEKEERGRGNFPDRFSARQFPNYSSELNVNALLLGDSALYLCASSRQTGGAYEQYFGPGTRLTVT.

This clone appeared once. As DNA, the CDR3 is TGTGCCAGCAGTGAAGGCCCCCAGGGCCTCATGAACACTGAAGCTTTCTTT. It yields the protein CASSEGPQGLMNTEAFF. V is TRBV6-1 and J is TRBJ1-1; weak D call: TRBD1 (5 bases). The CDR3 consists of 17 residues. V was pared by 1 base and J by 0 bases, with 15 bases between. Germline V gene sequence: CDR1 MNHNS, CDR2 SASEGT.

The V call is TRBV6-1, the J call TRBJ2-7; weak D call: TRBD1 (6 bases). The V end was cut by 2 bases, the J end by 7 bases, with 18 bases between. Germline V gives CDR1 MNHNS, CDR2 SASEGT. The CDR3 covers 15 residues. The CDR3 coding sequence is TGTGCCAGCAGTGAACAGGACAGCCGGGGCTGGGAGCAGTACTTC. Translated: CASSEQDSRGWEQYF.